A single sample is the source of the 17 T cell receptor beta chains below, sequenced in a study of T cells in women clearing cervical HPV infection (dated by TCRdb to the late 2010s). The library was prepared using the immunoSEQ multiplex PCR assay. In its TCRdb copy, this immuneACCESS table keeps in-frame sequences only and misses some clones. Where compared with another copy, unresolved V genes explain less than half of these, and the others have no known cause. The table for this sample shows nearly 35,000 clones. The ten biggest clones cover over 1.5% of the sample. The specimen was blood buffy coat. The receptor source for this set is a woman aged 18-70 years with a cervical HPV16 infection that either progressed to CIN3+ or cleared (not recorded which).

As concerns this clone: Coverage ceases 3 residues before the CDR3 finishes, and the germline J gene fills in the end. The chain carries TRBV20-1 and TRBJ2-2, with a possible D match to TRBD1 (6 bases). The V gene's germline CDR1 is DFQATT and CDR2 SNEGSKA (reference sequence). Trimming took 0 bases from V and 4 from J, leaving 12 bases between them. There are 15 residues in the CDR3. CDR3 in amino acids: CSARETGRSTGELFF. Partial CDR3 DNA: TGCAGTGCTAGAGAAACAGGGCGGAGCACCGGGGAG.

Comments on this clone: Sequencing ends 3 residues short of the CDR3 end; the germline J gene provides the rest. The chain links TRBV5-1 to TRBJ2-7; the match to TRBD2 covers 8 bases. V lost 3 bases and J lost 6; bases outside the gene matches: 8. The CDR3 extends over 14 amino acids. Germline V gene sequence: CDR1 SGHRS, CDR2 YFSETQ. Here the CDR3 reads CASSWPGRGVEQYF. CDR3 DNA (partial): TGCGCCAGCAGCTGGCCCGGGAGGGGTGTCGAG.

Details on this clone: The DNA ends 3 residues before the CDR3 does, and the rest of the CDR3 is filled in from the germline J gene. The chain uses TRBV7-6 and TRBJ2-7, with a weak D call TRBD1 (6 bases). This CDR3 comprises 13 residues. Deletions cut 5 bases from V and 2 bases from J, with 10 bases between. Per the germline V gene, CDR1 is SGHVS and CDR2 is FNYEAQ. The CDR3 region is CASSLDSAYEQYF. The sequenced part of the CDR3 DNA is TGTGCCAGCAGCCTGGACAGCGCCTACGAG.

Details on this clone: The CDR3 end is not reached by the read, which stops 3 residues before it; the germline J gene fills it in. The chain uses TRBV10-3 and TRBJ1-5, with 9 bases aligning to TRBD1. This CDR3 contains 14 residues. V was clipped by 6 bases and J by 6 bases; unmatched bases: 6. Per germline, CDR1 ENHRY and CDR2 SYGVKD. The CDR3 is CAIRRDRVGQPQHF. The sequenced part of the CDR3 DNA is TGTGCCATCAGGCGGGACAGGGTGGGTCAGCCC.

This clone is identified as medium-sized (0.01 to 0.1%) from frequency. The CDR3 is CSATRQSSTDTQYF. The sequenced part of the CDR3 DNA is TGCAGTGCTACCAGACAGTCTAGCACAGATACG. The rearrangement uses TRBV20-1 and TRBJ2-3, with TRBD1 as a possible D gene (5 bases). The read terminates 3 residues ahead of where the CDR3 ends, so the germline J gene completes it. Germline V lookup: CDR1 DFQATT, CDR2 SNEGSKA (reference sequence). Trimming took 4 bases from V and 0 from J, leaving 11 bases between them. The CDR3 consists of 14 residues.

About this clone: The read ends 3 residues before the CDR3 terminus; that terminus is restored from the germline J gene. V usage is TRBV5-1 and J usage is TRBJ2-3; the match to TRBD2 covers 14 bases. Germline V gene sequence: CDR1 SGHRS, CDR2 YFSETQ. V shed 2 bases, J shed 2 bases, and the junction held 4 bases outside the gene matches. CDR3 length equals 17 residues. CDR3 region: CASSLRTSGRSTDTQYF. The covered CDR3 bases are TGCGCCAGCAGCTTACGGACTAGCGGGAGGTCCACAGATACG. The whole variable domain, filled in from reference TRBV5-1 and TRBJ2-3, reads KAGVTQTPRYLIKTRGQQVTLSCSPISGHRSVSWYQQTPGQGLQFLFEYFSETQRNKGNFPGRFSGRQFSNSRSEMNVSTLELGDSALYLCASSLRTSGRSTDTQYFGPGTRLTVL.

Points on this clone: From the germline J gene comes the end of the CDR3, since the read stops 3 residues before it. The chain recombines TRBV11-1 with TRBJ2-3; D is ambiguous. This CDR3 is built from 13 residues. Germline V gene data show CDR1 as SGHAT and CDR2 as FQDESV (reference sequence). CDR3 DNA, as far as it was read: TGTGCCAGCAGCTTAGACTATCAAGAGACG. This encodes CASSLDYQET. From start to end, the CDR3 is CASSLDYQETQYF.

This chain's CDR3 is CASSLTGLAGITDTQYF. The sequenced CDR3 bases are TGTGCCAGCAGCTTAACGGGACTAGCGGGGATCACAGATACG. The V gene is TRBV7-3, the J gene TRBJ2-3, with 13 bases fitting TRBD2. The DNA ends 3 residues before the CDR3 does, and the rest of the CDR3 is filled in from the germline J gene. CDR3 length equals 17 residues. The V segment lost 0 bases and the J segment 2 bases; nucleotides outside the gene matches: 2. CDR1 is SGHTA and CDR2 is FQGTGA in the germline V gene. Full variable domain (outside the CDR3, taken from reference TRBV7-3 and TRBJ2-3): GAGVSQTPSNKVTEKGKYVELRCDPISGHTALYWYRQSLGQGPEFLIYFQGTGAADDSGLPNDRFFAVRPEGSVSTLKIQRTERGDSAVYLCASSLTGLAGITDTQYFGPGTRLTVL.

A note on this clone: The read ends 3 residues before the CDR3 terminus; that terminus is restored from the germline J gene. The V and J genes are TRBV19 and TRBJ2-1; 8 bases fit TRBD1. Germline CDR1 LNHDA, CDR2 SQIVND (reference sequence). This CDR3 contains 17 residues. V lost 5 bases and J lost 1; bases outside the gene matches: 10. The part of the CDR3 DNA that was read is TGTGCCAGTAGTCCCCTACAGGGGGGATATTCCTACAATGAG. It translates to CASSPLQGGYSYNE. The complete CDR3 reads CASSPLQGGYSYNEQFF.

To note about this clone: With the read ending 3 residues before the CDR3 end, the germline J gene is used to fill in that end. The chain combines TRBV19 with TRBJ1-5; 7 nucleotides match TRBD1. This CDR3 comprises 17 residues. Germline CDR1 LNHDA, CDR2 SQIVND (reference sequence). With 7 bases clipped from V and 5 bases from J, the junction kept 17 bases outside the gene matches. CDR3 sequence reads: CASNPRTGANLDQPQHF. CDR3 bases read: TGTGCCAGTAACCCCAGAACAGGGGCAAACTTGGATCAGCCC.

Regarding this clone: Sequencing ends 3 residues short of the CDR3 end; the germline J gene provides the rest. Other DNA sequences in this specimen translate into the identical CDR3. The chain uses TRBV30 and TRBJ1-3, with unresolved D. Germline values: CDR1 GTSNPN, CDR2 SVGIG (reference sequence). This CDR3 contains 13 residues. The ends were cut back, 4 bases at V and 0 bases at J, with 7 bases in the middle. CDR3: CAWKQSSGNTIYF. The covered CDR3 bases are TGTGCCTGGAAACAGTCCTCTGGAAACACC.

On this clone itself: The read stops 3 residues short of the end of the CDR3; the missing end is completed from the germline J gene. The chain has TRBV6-1 and TRBJ1-2; D ambiguous. The CDR3 runs 12 residues. Germline CDR1 and CDR2: MNHNS and SASEGT. CDR3 region: CASSERAGGYTF. The sequenced CDR3 bases are TGTGCCAGCAGTGAAAGGGCGGGCGGC.

A remark on this clone: The CDR3 goes on 3 residues after the read ends, and that part is filled in from the germline J gene. The chain employs TRBV10-1 and TRBJ2-4; 7 bases line up with TRBD1. This CDR3 is built from 17 residues. The trim removed 6 bases at V and 2 bases at J, leaving 13 bases unmatched. CDR1 is WNHNN and CDR2 is SYGVQD in the germline V gene (reference sequence). The sequenced CDR3 bases are TGCGCCAGCAGCCAGGGACAGATGAGCAAGCCCAAAAACATT. This encodes CASSQGQMSKPKNI. The CDR3, in full, reads CASSQGQMSKPKNIQYF.

Remarks on this clone: The DNA ends 3 residues before the CDR3 does, and the rest of the CDR3 is filled in from the germline J gene. The gene calls are TRBV14 and TRBJ1-1; TRBD1 matches at 7 bases. The germline V gene has CDR1 SGHDN and CDR2 FVKESK. V shed 0 bases and J 3 bases; nucleotides not matched to a gene: 10. The CDR3 is 17 amino acids. The CDR3 DNA, read in part, is TGTGCCAGCAGCCAAGATGCGACAGGGCGACGGGACACTGAA. It yields the protein CASSQDATGRRDTE. From start to end, the CDR3 is CASSQDATGRRDTEAFF.

With regard to this clone: Different DNA sequences within this sample yield the same CDR3. The CDR3 bases that were read are TGTGCCAGCTCACCGGAAATCAGGGCCCGTACAGATACG. Its translation: CASSPEIRARTDT. The full CDR3 is CASSPEIRARTDTYTF. The chain has TRBV18 and TRBJ1-2, with D possibly matching TRBD1 (5 bases). The read ends 3 residues shy of where the CDR3 ends; the end is completed using the germline J gene. The CDR3 loop spans 16 amino acids. The V gene's germline CDR1 is KGHSH and CDR2 LQKENI.

Notes on this clone: Read sequence stops 3 residues before the CDR3 end, and the germline J gene provides the missing end. The chain uses TRBV2 and TRBJ2-2; the D gene is possibly TRBD2 (6 bases). The CDR3 extends over 15 amino acids. The germline gives CDR1 SNHLY, CDR2 FYNNEI. V was trimmed by 8 bases and J by 3 bases, leaving 16 bases between them. CDR3 DNA (partial): TGTGCCAGCCGGGAGCAGGGTACCTACACCGGGGAG. This gives the protein CASREQGTYTGE. The CDR3 reads in full as CASREQGTYTGELFF.

Of note for this clone: One end of the junction does not line up with germline, which may come from a read error. The read ends 3 residues before the CDR3 terminus; that terminus is restored from the germline J gene. At the DNA level, this CDR3 is encoded by other sequences in the same sample as well. The chain combines TRBV30 with TRBJ1-3; TRBD1 is a possible D gene (5 bases). There are 12 residues in the CDR3. Per the germline V gene, CDR1 is GTSNPN and CDR2 is SVGIG (reference sequence). This CDR3 is CAWSVEGNTIYF. Partial CDR3 DNA: TGTGCCTGGAGTGTAGAGGGGAACACT.